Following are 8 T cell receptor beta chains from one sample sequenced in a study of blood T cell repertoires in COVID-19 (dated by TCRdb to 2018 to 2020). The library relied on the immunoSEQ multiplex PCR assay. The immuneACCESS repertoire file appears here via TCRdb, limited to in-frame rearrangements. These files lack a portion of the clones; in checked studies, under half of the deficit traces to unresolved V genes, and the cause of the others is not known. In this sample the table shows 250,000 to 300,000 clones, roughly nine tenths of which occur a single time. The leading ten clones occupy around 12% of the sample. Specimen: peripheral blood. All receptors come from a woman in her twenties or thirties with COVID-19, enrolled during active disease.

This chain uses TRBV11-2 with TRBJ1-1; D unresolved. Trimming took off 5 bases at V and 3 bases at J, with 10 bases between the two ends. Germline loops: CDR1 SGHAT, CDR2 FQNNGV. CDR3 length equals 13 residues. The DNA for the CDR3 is TGTGCCAGCAGCCCCCGGGGATACACTGAAGCTTTCTTT. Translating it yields CASSPRGYTEAFF.

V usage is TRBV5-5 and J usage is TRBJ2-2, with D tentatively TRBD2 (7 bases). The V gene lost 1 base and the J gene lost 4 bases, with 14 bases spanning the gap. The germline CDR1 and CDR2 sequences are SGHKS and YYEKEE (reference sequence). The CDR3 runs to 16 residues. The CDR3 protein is CASSLFAGASTGELFF. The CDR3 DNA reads TGTGCCAGCAGCTTGTTCGCGGGGGCGAGCACCGGGGAGCTGTTTTTT.

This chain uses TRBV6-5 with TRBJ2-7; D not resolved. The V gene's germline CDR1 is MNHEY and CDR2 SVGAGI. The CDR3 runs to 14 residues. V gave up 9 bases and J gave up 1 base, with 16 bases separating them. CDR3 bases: TGTGCCAGTACGCAGTCAGTAAATTCCTACGAGCAGTACTTC. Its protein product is CASTQSVNSYEQYF.

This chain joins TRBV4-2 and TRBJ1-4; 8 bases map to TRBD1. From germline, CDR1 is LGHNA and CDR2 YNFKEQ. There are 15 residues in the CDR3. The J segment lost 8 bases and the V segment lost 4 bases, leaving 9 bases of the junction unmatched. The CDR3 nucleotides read TGTGCCAGCAGCCCTATGGGACAGGAACCCGAAAAACTGTTTTTT. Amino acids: CASSPMGQEPEKLFF.

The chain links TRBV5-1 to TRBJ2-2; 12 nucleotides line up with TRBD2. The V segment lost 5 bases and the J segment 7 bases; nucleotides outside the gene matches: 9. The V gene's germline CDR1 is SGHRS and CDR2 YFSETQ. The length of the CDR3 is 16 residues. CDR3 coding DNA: TGCGCCAGCAGGGCTAGCGGGGGGGCGTCCCTCGGGGAGCTGTTTTTT. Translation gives CASRASGGASLGELFF.

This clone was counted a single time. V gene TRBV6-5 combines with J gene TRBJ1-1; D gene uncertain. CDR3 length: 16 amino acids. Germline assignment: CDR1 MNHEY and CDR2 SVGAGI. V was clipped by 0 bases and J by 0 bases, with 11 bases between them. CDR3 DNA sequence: TGTGCCAGCAGTTACTCGATGGCACAGATGAACACTGAAGCTTTCTTT. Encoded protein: CASSYSMAQMNTEAFF.

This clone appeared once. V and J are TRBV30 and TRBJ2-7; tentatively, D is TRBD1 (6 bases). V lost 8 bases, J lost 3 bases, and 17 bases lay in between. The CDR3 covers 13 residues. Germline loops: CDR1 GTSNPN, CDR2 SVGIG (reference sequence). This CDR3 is CAQTGPGIYEQYF. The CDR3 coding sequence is TGTGCCCAAACAGGGCCCGGGATCTACGAGCAGTACTTC.

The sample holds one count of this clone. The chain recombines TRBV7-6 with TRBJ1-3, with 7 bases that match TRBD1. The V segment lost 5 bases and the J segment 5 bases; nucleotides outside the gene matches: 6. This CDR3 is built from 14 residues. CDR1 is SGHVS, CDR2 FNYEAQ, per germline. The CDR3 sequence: CASSTRQGRNTIYF. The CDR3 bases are TGTGCCAGCAGCACCCGACAGGGAAGAAACACCATATATTTT.